A single sample gave rise to the 18 T cell receptor beta chains below, sequenced in a study of identical twins. TCRdb called the 5' RACE reads again in MiXCR, with one record for every CDR3 protein. The sample yields 470,000 or so distinct CDR3 sequences, roughly 26% seen once. The sample was also reused in another study, on T cells expressing NK-cell markers.

Sequences were obtained from CD4+ T cells sorted from blood. All receptors come from a woman aged 18-35 years in good health.

There are a few counts of this clonotype. The rearrangement links TRBV7-9 to TRBJ1-1; tentatively, D is TRBD1 (6 bases). Germline V gene data show CDR1 as SEHNR and CDR2 as FQNEAQ (reference sequence). Between the trimmed V and J ends, which lost 5 bases and 5 bases, there was a span of 12 bases. The CDR3 sequence is 13 residues long. This CDR3 reads CASSPEGGTEAFF. The CDR3 nucleotides are TGTGCCAGCAGCCCCGAGGGGGGTACTGAAGCTTTCTTT.

This chain links TRBV12-3 or TRBV12-4 with TRBJ1-5; D is uncertain. Trimming took off 6 bases at V and 5 bases at J, with 14 bases between the two ends. The CDR3 is 14 residues long. In DNA form, the CDR3 reads TGTGCCAGCAGCGCCGCCTCCGTGGATCAGCCCCAGCATTTT. It translates to CASSAASVDQPQHF.

This clonotype came up a few times. The chain employs TRBV5-1 and TRBJ2-1, with a possible D match to TRBD2 (5 bases). The CDR3 contains 15 residues. V was pared by 4 bases and J by 5 bases, with 16 bases between. CDR1 is SGHRS and CDR2 is YFSETQ in the germline V gene. CDR3 sequence reads: CASSRGLLDHNEQFF. CDR3 in DNA: TGCGCCAGCAGCCGGGGTCTTCTCGACCACAATGAGCAGTTCTTC.

The gene calls are TRBV20-1 and TRBJ2-3; D gene ambiguous. CDR3 length: 10 amino acids. Trimming pared 1 base from V and 4 bases from J, leaving 0 bases between. CDR1 and CDR2 from the germline V gene are DFQATT and SNEGSKA (reference sequence). CDR3 sequence: CSARADTQYF. CDR3 bases: TGCAGTGCTAGAGCAGATACGCAGTATTTT.

Written as DNA, the CDR3 is TGTGCCAGCAGCCTTTCGGACAGGGGAATGCACACCATATATTTT. Encoded protein: CASSLSDRGMHTIYF. The chain recombines TRBV3-1 with TRBJ1-3; TRBD1 matches at 9 bases. The CDR3 has 15 amino acids. The germline V gene encodes CDR1 LGHDT and CDR2 YNNKEL (reference sequence). The ends lost 4 bases at V and 8 bases at J; junction bases unmatched: 9.

This clonotype turned up a few times. This chain uses TRBV20-1 with TRBJ2-1; 7 bases line up with TRBD2. Per the germline V gene, CDR1 is DFQATT and CDR2 is SNEGSKA (reference sequence). CDR3 length equals 16 residues. With V trimmed by 0 bases and J by 6 bases, 11 bases remained unmatched. CDR3 sequence: CSARDGTTRNGNEQFF. CDR3 bases: TGCAGTGCTAGAGACGGGACTACTCGAAATGGCAATGAGCAGTTCTTC.

V and J are TRBV4-3 and TRBJ2-3; TRBD2 matches at 7 bases. From germline, CDR1 is LGHNA and CDR2 YSLEER. The V gene end was trimmed by 3 bases and the J gene end by 6 bases; junction bases not matched to a gene: 9. This CDR3 contains 15 residues. Here the CDR3 DNA reads TGCGCCAGCAGCCAGGCCTCTAGCGGACGGGATACGCAGTATTTT. This encodes CASSQASSGRDTQYF.

This chain connects TRBV6-5 to TRBJ1-6, with 7 bases aligning to TRBD1. The V gene's germline CDR1 is MNHEY and CDR2 SVGAGI. CDR3 length: 15 residues. The V gene end was trimmed by 2 bases and the J gene end by 7 bases; junction bases not matched to a gene: 5. The CDR3 spells CASSYPGTVNSPLHF. The CDR3 nucleotides read TGTGCCAGCAGTTACCCCGGGACAGTAAATTCACCCCTCCACTTT.

In this sample, this clonotype turned up a few times. The chain couples TRBV5-5 to TRBJ2-2, with 8 bases lining up with TRBD1. The germline V gene has CDR1 SGHKS and CDR2 YYEKEE (reference sequence). The CDR3 has 17 amino acids. V shed 2 bases and J 4 bases; nucleotides not matched to a gene: 10. CDR3 coding DNA: TGTGCCAGCAGCTTTCGAACAGGGGGGCAAGGCACCGGGGAGCTGTTTTTT. Amino acid sequence: CASSFRTGGQGTGELFF.

The chain joins TRBV6-1 to TRBJ2-7; no firm D call. Germline V gives CDR1 MNHNS, CDR2 SASEGT. The CDR3 runs 14 residues. V lost 8 bases, J lost 5 bases, and 19 bases lay in between. CDR3 in DNA: TGTGCCAGCCGAAATGTTTTAGGGTTCCACGAGCAGTACTTC. Translating gives CASRNVLGFHEQYF.

CDR3 in amino acids: CASPQGNEQFF. The CDR3 nucleotides read TGTGCCAGCCCTCAGGGGAATGAGCAGTTCTTC. The chain carries TRBV7-9 and TRBJ2-1, with D perhaps matching TRBD1 (6 bases). In germline, CDR1 is SEHNR, CDR2 FQNEAQ (reference sequence). This CDR3 has 11 residues. Trimming took off 8 bases at V and 7 bases at J, with 9 bases between the two ends. Full variable domain (outside the CDR3, taken from reference TRBV7-9 and TRBJ2-1): DTGVSQNPRHKITKRGQNVTFRCDPISEHNRLYWYRQTLGQGPEFLTYFQNEAQLEKSRLLSDRFSAERPKGSFSTLEIQRTEQGDSAMYLCASPQGNEQFFGPGTRLTVL.

This clonotype occurred a few times. The chain employs TRBV10-2 and TRBJ2-7; TRBD1 matches 9 bases. The germline gives CDR1 WSHSY, CDR2 SAAADI. The CDR3 consists of 14 residues. Trimming removed 8 bases from V and 2 bases from J; junction bases left unmatched: 7. The CDR3 loop is CASRGQGLAYEQYF. As DNA, the CDR3 is TGCGCCAGCCGCGGACAGGGGTTGGCCTACGAGCAGTACTTC.

This clonotype was recorded a few times. The chain uses TRBV7-8 and TRBJ1-5; no firm D call. The CDR3 extends over 15 amino acids. Germline lookup yields CDR1 SGHVS and CDR2 FQNEAQ. The ends were cut back, 5 bases at V and 2 bases at J, with 13 bases in the middle. For the CDR3, the DNA is TGTGCCAGCAGCCAACAAGGTGCTGGCAATCAGCCCCAGCATTTT. Its protein is CASSQQGAGNQPQHF.

This clonotype has just a few counts. This chain joins TRBV5-1 and TRBJ2-1, with D perhaps TRBD1 (6 bases). The germline V gene encodes CDR1 SGHRS and CDR2 YFSETQ. Deletions cut 0 bases from V and 2 bases from J, with 12 bases between. The CDR3 sequence is 16 residues long. The CDR3 reads CASSLVYRAAYNEQFF. The CDR3 bases are TGCGCCAGCAGCTTGGTGTACAGGGCCGCCTACAATGAGCAGTTCTTC. Drawing the rest from reference TRBV5-1 and TRBJ2-1, the complete variable domain is KAGVTQTPRYLIKTRGQQVTLSCSPISGHRSVSWYQQTPGQGLQFLFEYFSETQRNKGNFPGRFSGRQFSNSRSEMNVSTLELGDSALYLCASSLVYRAAYNEQFFGPGTRLTVL.

The sample holds a few counts of this clonotype. The J gene is TRBJ2-1, the V gene TRBV27; TRBD1 matches at 7 bases. J was trimmed by 7 bases and V by 5 bases; bases with no gene match: 8. CDR1 and CDR2 from the germline V gene are MNHEY and SMNVEV (reference sequence). The CDR3 sequence is 14 residues long. The CDR3 nucleotides read TGTGCCAGCAGTCCTGACAGGGATGAGAATGAGCAGTTCTTC. It codes for CASSPDRDENEQFF.

In its sample, this clonotype was seen a few times. This chain links TRBV6-2 or TRBV6-3 with TRBJ1-6, with D possibly matching TRBD1 (6 bases). With 6 bases removed from V and 0 bases from J, the gap between germline ends came to 9 bases. Germline lookup yields CDR1 MNHEY and CDR2 SVGEGT. CDR3 length: 15 residues. The CDR3 protein is CASRTGLSYNSPLHF. The CDR3 bases are TGTGCCAGCAGGACAGGCCTCTCCTATAATTCACCCCTCCACTTT.

The chain employs TRBV19 and TRBJ2-1; 13 positions agree with TRBD2. Germline CDR1 is LNHDA and CDR2 is SQIVND (reference sequence). CDR3 length equals 14 residues. With V trimmed by 9 bases and J by 6 bases, 5 bases remained unmatched. CDR3 DNA sequence: TGTGCCAGCCACACTAGCGGGAGGGCCAATGAGCAGTTCTTC. It encodes CASHTSGRANEQFF.

The chain employs TRBV25-1 and TRBJ2-3; possibly TRBD2 for D (6 bases). The CDR3 has 15 amino acids. The V gene's germline CDR1 is MGHDK and CDR2 SYGVNS. Trimming removed 7 bases at V and 0 bases at J, with 14 bases between. CDR3 in amino acids: CASTETGTSTDTQYF. In nucleotides, the CDR3 is TGTGCCAGCACAGAGACCGGGACTAGCACAGATACGCAGTATTTT.